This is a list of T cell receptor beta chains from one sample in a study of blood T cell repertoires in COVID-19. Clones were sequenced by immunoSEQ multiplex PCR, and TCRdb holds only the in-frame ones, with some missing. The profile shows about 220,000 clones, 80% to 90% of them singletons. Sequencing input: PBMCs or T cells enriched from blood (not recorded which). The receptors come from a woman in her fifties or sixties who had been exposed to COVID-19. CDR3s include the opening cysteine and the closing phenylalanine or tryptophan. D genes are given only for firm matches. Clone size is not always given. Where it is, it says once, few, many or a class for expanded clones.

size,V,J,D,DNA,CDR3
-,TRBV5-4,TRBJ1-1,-,TGTGCCAGCAGCCCGACCCTCCAGGGATTTAACACTGAAGCTTTCTTT,CASSPTLQGFNTEAFF
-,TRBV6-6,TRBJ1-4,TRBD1,TGTGCCAGCAGTTCGATACAGGGGGCAGGGGAAAAACTGTTTTTT,CASSSIQGAGEKLFF
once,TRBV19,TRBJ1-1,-,TGTGCCAGTAGTGTCGACAGCCTGAACACTGAAGCTTTCTTT,CASSVDSLNTEAFF
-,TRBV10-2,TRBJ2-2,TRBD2,TGCGCCAGCAATAGCGGGGGAGCGAACACCGGGGAGCTGTTTTTT,CASNSGGANTGELFF
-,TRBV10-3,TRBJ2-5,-,TGTGCCATCAGGGGGCAGGAGACCCAGTACTTC,CAIRGQETQYF
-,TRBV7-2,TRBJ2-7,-,TGTGCCAGCAGAGTGACAGCACTTGGCTCCTACGAGCAGTACTTC,CASRVTALGSYEQYF
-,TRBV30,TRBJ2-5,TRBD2,TGTGCCTGGAGTTTGGGGACTAGCACTCAAGAGACCCAGTACTTC,CAWSLGTSTQETQYF
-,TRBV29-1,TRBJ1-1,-,TGCAGCGTTGGGGGCAGGGTTCCAACTGAGGACACTGAAGCTTTCTTT,CSVGGRVPTEDTEAFF
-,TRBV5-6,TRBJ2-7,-,TGTGCCAGCAGCTTGGGGCAGGGGTTTCCCTACGAGCAGTACTTC,CASSLGQGFPYEQYF
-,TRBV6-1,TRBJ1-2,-,TGTGCCAGCAGTGAAAGCCCGCGGCCAGGGGAAGGCTACACCTTC,CASSESPRPGEGYTF
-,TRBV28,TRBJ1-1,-,TGTGCCAGCAGTTACTCCGGCGAGGAAACTTTCTTT,CASSYSGEETFF
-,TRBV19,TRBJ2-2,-,TGTGCCAGTAGTCCCGACAGGCTCGCGAACACCGGGGAGCTGTTTTTT,CASSPDRLANTGELFF
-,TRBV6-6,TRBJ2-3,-,TGTGCCAGCGGGGGCTCAACAGATACGCAGTATTTT,CASGGSTDTQYF